This TCR beta chain was captured in a study of Ad26.COV2.S vaccination and SARS-CoV-2 variants. Across the study: Intramuscular Ad26.COV2.S doses were given once or twice, 56 days apart.

The CDR3 is 15 residues long. Germline V lookup: CDR1 MGHRA, CDR2 YSYEKL. V shed 2 bases and J shed 0 bases, with 5 bases lying between them. The treatment was: 15 to 20 received Ad26.COV2.S at low or high dose, single or two shots; 5 received placebo; per-sample allocation not given. On day 63 after the first injection, vaccine and placebo recipients gave samples. TCRdb's copy holds only in-frame clones and misses some; the assay was immunoSEQ multiplex PCR. The sample includes 250,000 to 300,000 clones, more than 70% of them seen just once. The receptor's source is a person aged 18-65 years who received the Ad26.COV2.S COVID-19 vaccine or a placebo. V and J are TRBV4-1 and TRBJ1-6; D remains unclear. Material: peripheral blood, obtained in a trial of Ad26.COV2.S vaccine versus placebo. The CDR3 sequence: CASSQISSYNSPLHF. The CDR3 DNA reads as TGCGCCAGCAGCCAAATTAGCTCCTATAATTCACCCCTCCACTTT.